This TCR beta chain originates from a study of T cells in Graves' hyperthyroidism and ophthalmopathy. Exclusion of patients followed from uncontrolled infection, other autoimmune disease, pregnancy or lactation. Template material for amplifying TCR beta CDR3 regions consisted of RNA transcripts. During a first-round RT-PCR of the TCR CDR3, the HTBI primer set was used. MiXCR, run by TCRdb on the multiplex PCR reads, gives a single entry per CDR3 protein. The sample holds roughly 500,000 distinct CDR3 sequences, around a fifth seen once. This sequence was found in a woman in her 70s with Graves' ophthalmopathy. The sample comprised blood.

The CDR3 loop reads CASSINPQTQYF. CDR3 DNA: TGTGCCAGCAGCATCAATCCCCAGACCCAGTACTTC. This chain connects TRBV3-1 to TRBJ2-5; D unresolved. This CDR3 has 12 residues. In germline, CDR1 is LGHDT, CDR2 YNNKEL (reference sequence). The V gene lost 5 bases and the J gene lost 6 bases, with 10 bases spanning the gap.